This entry concerns a single T cell receptor (beta chain). It has no known antigen specificity. There are no base qualities to consult, and no much larger clone falls within one base. PBMCs were isolated by Ficoll-Paque density gradient centrifugation. The germline V gene gives CDR1 as SGHVS and CDR2 as FNYEAQ. From its cysteine to its phenylalanine, the CDR3 spans 15 amino acids. Kept here is only the CDR3 DNA, which spans 45 bases and is read in frame from base 1. At the junction V is shortened by 5 bases and J by 4 bases, with 17 bases in between. This entry is derived from a study of T-cell memory formation after mild COVID-19 (dated by TCRdb to about 2021). As for the study more broadly: TCR sequence clusters from the two donors were largely donor specific. T-cell clones expanding and contracting after mild COVID-19 in two donors were tracked by longitudinal TCRalpha and TCRbeta repertoire sequencing. The cohort was made up of two young adult volunteers, one female and one male, who were previously healthy. Findings and caveats that apply to the study as a whole: Some responding clones were detected in pre-infection memory, which suggested that pre-existing cross-reactive memory T cells had joined the SARS-CoV-2 response. SARS-CoV-2 specificity of the second-wave clones peaking on day 37 was not confirmed. Clones contracting from day 15 to 85 had balanced CD4/CD8 phenotypes, while a second wave expanding from day 15 to 37 was biased towards CD4+. Only a couple of mild cases were covered in the study, and larger cohorts including severe cases with pre-infection samples were considered necessary. Contracting CD4+ clones turned up mainly in the CM and EM memory subsets, whereas EMRA was where CD8+ clones were enriched.

Sequencing used an Illumina NovaSeq 6000. TCRalpha and TCRbeta cDNA libraries were constructed by 5'RACE with constant-segment primers, with sample barcodes and unique molecular identifiers being introduced. Trizol reagent was used to extract RNA from every sample. Amplification of the libraries took two PCR steps, and the second step added a second sample barcode plus Illumina TruSeq adapters. Sequencing of libraries was performed on an Illumina NovaSeq with 2 x 150 bp paired-end reads. The original methods were these. Reads were demultiplexed and collapsed into UMI-guided consensus sequences with migec v1.2.7. Using mixcr v2.1.11, the UMI consensuses were aligned to TRA and TRB V and J templates and assembled into clonotypes. A clonotype was counted as expanded or contracted only if both edgeR and NoisET called the change significant, with noise models trained on biological replicates. edgeR calls used a false discovery rate-adjusted p below 0.01 and a log2 fold-change threshold of 1. PCA with hierarchical clustering of max-normalized trajectories of the 1000 most abundant clonotypes was used as exploratory dynamics analysis. Separately sequenced CD4+ and CD8+ repertoires were used to assign a CD4 or CD8 phenotype to each responding clone. The raw public data were reprocessed by TCRdb itself: fastp quality trimming at Q25, MiXCR clonotype calling, in-frame beta chains only. Entries are consolidated by CDR3 protein sequence, retaining the most common genes and DNA. The V and J calls and clone size come from TCRdb's table, not from the authors' own analysis. The sample table holds about 50,000 distinct CDR3 sequences, of which less than 15% were seen once. The ten largest clones capture around 26% of the sample.

The sequencing sample was made of PBMCs or a T cell subset sorted from them (not recorded which). This TCR came from a man aged 18-30 years who had mild COVID-19 (a few samples of this study predate the infection). The sample titles of this study are shuffled in the database, so cell type and time point are left out; the donor was told from shared clones. The chain joins TRBV7-6 to TRBJ1-1, with a tentative D gene TRBD1 over 5 matching bases. CDR3 region: CASSPRWVGPTEAFF. The DNA reads TGTGCCAGCAGCCCTAGATGGGTGGGGCCCACTGAAGCTTTCTTT.